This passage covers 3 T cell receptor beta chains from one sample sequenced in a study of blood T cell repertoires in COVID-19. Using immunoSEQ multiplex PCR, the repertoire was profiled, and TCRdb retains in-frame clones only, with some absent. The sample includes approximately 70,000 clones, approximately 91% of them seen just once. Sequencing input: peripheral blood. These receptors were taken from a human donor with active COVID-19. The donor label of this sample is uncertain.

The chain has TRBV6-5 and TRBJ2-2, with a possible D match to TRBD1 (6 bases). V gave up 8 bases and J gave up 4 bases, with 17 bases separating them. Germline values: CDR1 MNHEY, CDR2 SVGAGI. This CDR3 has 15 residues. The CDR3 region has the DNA TGTGCCAGCCGAGGGCGGACAGCCATCACCGGGGAGCTGTTTTTT. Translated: CASRGRTAITGELFF.

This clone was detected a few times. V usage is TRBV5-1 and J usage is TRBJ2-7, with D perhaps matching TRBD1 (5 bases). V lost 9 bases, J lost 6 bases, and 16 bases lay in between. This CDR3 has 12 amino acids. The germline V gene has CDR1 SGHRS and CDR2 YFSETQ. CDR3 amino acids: CATMGQEGEQYF. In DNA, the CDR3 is TGCGCCACGATGGGGCAGGAAGGCGAGCAGTACTTC.

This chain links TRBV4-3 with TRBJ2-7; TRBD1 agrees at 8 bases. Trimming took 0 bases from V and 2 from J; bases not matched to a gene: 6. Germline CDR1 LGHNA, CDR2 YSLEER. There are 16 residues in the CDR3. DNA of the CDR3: TGCGCCAGCAGCCAAGATAGACGGGGACAGGCCTACGAGCAGTACTTC. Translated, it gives CASSQDRRGQAYEQYF.